What follows are 8 T cell receptor beta chains derived from one specimen sequenced in a study of blood T cell repertoires in COVID-19. Sequencing was performed with immunoSEQ multiplex PCR; in TCRdb, only in-frame clones are kept and a portion is missing. The table has 200,000 to 300,000 clones, roughly 82% seen once. The sample comprised peripheral blood. The receptor set was obtained from a woman aged 70-85 years with acute or convalescent COVID-19.

This chain joins TRBV5-1 and TRBJ1-2, with TRBD1 matching 7 bases. Germline CDR1 SGHRS, CDR2 YFSETQ. The V gene end was trimmed by 0 bases and the J gene end by 4 bases; junction bases not matched to a gene: 6. The CDR3 has 15 residues. The CDR3 protein is CASSLDRQGIYGYTF. The CDR3 DNA sequence: TGCGCCAGCAGCTTGGACCGACAGGGAATCTATGGCTACACCTTC. Full variable domain (outside the CDR3, taken from reference TRBV5-1 and TRBJ1-2): KAGVTQTPRYLIKTRGQQVTLSCSPISGHRSVSWYQQTPGQGLQFLFEYFSETQRNKGNFPGRFSGRQFSNSRSEMNVSTLELGDSALYLCASSLDRQGIYGYTFGSGTRLTVV.

Concerning this clone itself: Relative to the germline gene, one junction end is altered; a read error may explain this. The chain joins TRBV6-1 to TRBJ1-5; weak D call: TRBD1 (5 bases). Looked up from germline, CDR1 is MNHNS and CDR2 is SASEGT. This CDR3 comprises 13 residues. The CDR3, as DNA: TGTGCCAGCAGTGAAATTAGGGGTTTAAGGCCGGATTTT. It specifies CASSEIRGLRPDF.

The chain uses TRBV6-5 and TRBJ2-7; the match to TRBD1 covers 10 bases. Trimming cost V 6 bases and J 2 bases; bases outside gene matches: 4. CDR3 length: 14 residues. Germline V CDR1 and CDR2: MNHEY, SVGAGI. CDR3: CASSRDRGTYEQYF. CDR3 nucleotides: TGTGCCAGCAGCCGGGACAGGGGAACCTACGAGCAGTACTTC.

This chain joins TRBV7-2 and TRBJ2-7; 7 bases are a match to TRBD2. CDR3 length: 19 residues. CDR1 and CDR2 from the germline V gene are SGHTA and FQGNSA. V lost 2 bases and J lost 2; bases outside the gene matches: 18. The CDR3, as DNA: TGTGCCAGCAGCTTAACCGCTGGTTCCCCCCGGGGGGTCACCTACGAGCAGTACTTC. Translated: CASSLTAGSPRGVTYEQYF.

The CDR3 DNA reads TGTGCCAGCAGTGAAGCCGGGGGGGCCTCAAGGAACGAGCAGTACTTC. Amino acid sequence: CASSEAGGASRNEQYF. The rearrangement joins TRBV6-1 to TRBJ2-7; TRBD2 matches at 8 bases. Looked up from germline, CDR1 is MNHNS and CDR2 is SASEGT. The CDR3 length is 16 residues. The V gene end was trimmed by 0 bases and the J gene end by 5 bases; junction bases not matched to a gene: 9.

J is TRBJ2-1 and V is TRBV7-9, with a possible D match to TRBD1 (6 bases). The CDR3 totals 17 residues. The V and J ends lost 5 bases and 0 bases respectively, with 17 bases between them. CDR1 and CDR2 from the germline V gene are SEHNR and FQNEAQ (reference sequence). The CDR3 DNA reads TGTGCCAGCAGCCCCCTCAGGGGAGATGCCTCCTACAATGAGCAGTTCTTC. This encodes CASSPLRGDASYNEQFF.

The chain has TRBV7-9 and TRBJ1-1; D possibly corresponds to TRBD1 (6 bases). CDR1 and CDR2 from the germline V gene are SEHNR and FQNEAQ (reference sequence). This CDR3 has 14 residues. The V end lost 8 bases, the J end lost 0 bases, and 13 bases lay between the germline ends. The CDR3 DNA is TGTGCCAGCTCCCCAGGGGCTTTGAACACTGAAGCTTTCTTT. Protein product: CASSPGALNTEAFF.

The chain recombines TRBV10-1 with TRBJ2-1, with 7 bases that match TRBD2. J was trimmed by 14 bases and V by 2 bases; bases with no gene match: 9. Germline CDR1 reads WNHNN; CDR2 reads SYGVQD (reference sequence). There are 13 residues in the CDR3. The CDR3 DNA reads as TGCGCCAGCAGTGAGCCCTCCGGGGGGAAAAAGTTCTTC. Encoded protein: CASSEPSGGKKFF.